This TCR beta chain derives from a study of kidney transplant recipient with SARS-CoV-2 infection. MiXCR, run by TCRdb on the reads, gives a single entry per CDR3 protein. The data show under 300,000 distinct CDR3 sequences, more than 25% seen once. The sequencing here drew on a blood sample, taken at baseline and on approximately day 120 from a kidney transplant recipient. The TCR originated in a male patient aged 30 to 39 who had COVID-19 and was a kidney transplant recipient. Some T cells may be transferred from the graft donor.

The CDR3 DNA reads TGTGCCAGCAGTTCAAAACCCCCTTTCACCGAGGTCTTCTCCTACAATGAGCAGTTCTTC. This sequence encodes CASSSKPPFTEVFSYNEQFF. The genes are TRBV27 and TRBJ2-1; D is ambiguous. Germline V gene lookup returns CDR1 MNHEY and CDR2 SMNVEV (reference sequence). V was cut by 4 bases and J by 0 bases, with 25 bases left in between. The CDR3 loop spans 20 amino acids.